The 30 T cell receptor beta chains in this list originate from one sample, sequenced in a study of blood T cell repertoires in COVID-19. Generated by immunoSEQ multiplex PCR, the TCRdb table keeps only in-frame clones and is missing some. This sample has approximately 250,000 clones, with roughly nine tenths found just once. Sequencing was performed on peripheral blood. These receptors all come from a man aged 35-49 years with active or convalescent COVID-19.

This clone occurred once. The chain combines TRBV2 with TRBJ2-1, with TRBD2 matching over 8 bases. This CDR3 has 13 residues. Germline loops: CDR1 SNHLY, CDR2 FYNNEI. V lost 8 bases to trimming and J lost 8 bases; unmatched junction nucleotides: 8. In DNA form, the CDR3 reads TGTGCCAGCTTGGCAGCGGGAGTATATGAGCAGTTCTTC. As protein: CASLAAGVYEQFF.

The chain joins TRBV7-6 to TRBJ1-5, with unresolved D. The germline CDR1 and CDR2 sequences are SGHVS and FNYEAQ. The CDR3 covers 14 residues. Trimming pared 1 base from V and 0 bases from J, leaving 4 bases between. The CDR3 spells CASSLGDSNQPQHF. CDR3 nucleotides: TGTGCCAGCAGCTTAGGAGATAGCAATCAGCCCCAGCATTTT. Together with reference TRBV7-6 and TRBJ1-5, the CDR3 gives the full variable domain: GAGVSQSPRYKVTKRGQDVALRCDPISGHVSLYWYRQALGQGPEFLTYFNYEAQQDKSGLPNDRFSAERPEGSISTLTIQRTEQRDSAMYRCASSLGDSNQPQHFGDGTRLSIL.

CDR3 loop: CASSRRRAGSPTDTQYF. The CDR3 region has the DNA TGTGCCAGCAGTCGCCGCCGAGCGGGGTCCCCCACAGATACGCAGTATTTT. The chain links TRBV27 to TRBJ2-3; 7 bases are a match to TRBD2. Trimming cost V 5 bases and J 2 bases; bases outside gene matches: 13. CDR3 length: 17 residues. In germline, CDR1 is MNHEY, CDR2 SMNVEV (reference sequence).

V gene TRBV5-1 combines with J gene TRBJ1-2; D is ambiguous. The CDR3 totals 16 residues. Per the germline V gene, CDR1 is SGHRS and CDR2 is YFSETQ. V dropped 0 bases and J dropped 4 bases, with 16 bases sitting between them. CDR3 DNA sequence: TGCGCCAGCAGCTTGGATGGTGGGAGGGTTCTCTATGGCTACACCTTC. Translation gives CASSLDGGRVLYGYTF.

V usage is TRBV28 and J usage is TRBJ1-2; D is unresolved. V gave up 11 bases and J gave up 8 bases, with 15 bases separating them. The CDR3 consists of 11 residues. Germline CDR1 reads MDHEN; CDR2 reads SYDVKM. CDR3 bases: TGTGCCGCAAGCGTGCGTGGGGGCTACACCTTC. This codes for CAASVRGGYTF.

This clone was found a few times. The genes are TRBV23-1 and TRBJ2-7, with 7 bases identical to TRBD1. TRBV23-1 is given ORF status, its function remaining uncertain. V was clipped by 4 bases and J by 1 base; unmatched bases: 4. The CDR3 sequence is 14 residues long. The CDR3 DNA follows: TGCGCCAGCAGTCTGCCGACAGGGTCCTACGAGCAGTACTTC. Protein: CASSLPTGSYEQYF.

The chain employs TRBV30 and TRBJ1-6, with 12 bases fitting TRBD1. Germline V gives CDR1 GTSNPN, CDR2 SVGIG (reference sequence). The CDR3 sequence is 16 residues long. The J segment lost 8 bases and the V segment lost 5 bases, leaving 10 bases of the junction unmatched. CDR3 sequence: CAWLSGTGGGDSPLHF. CDR3 bases: TGTGCCTGGTTATCGGGGACAGGGGGCGGCGATTCACCCCTCCACTTT.

The chain combines TRBV5-1 with TRBJ2-5; possible D gene TRBD1, 6 bases. The CDR3 is 16 amino acids. V lost 4 bases and J lost 5, with 21 bases in between. The germline CDR1 and CDR2 sequences are SGHRS and YFSETQ. In DNA, the CDR3 is TGCGCCAGCAGCGATACACAGGGAACCTCCTGGGAGACCCAGTACTTC. Its translation: CASSDTQGTSWETQYF.

The V call is TRBV9, the J call TRBJ1-3, with no clear D. The CDR3 extends over 15 amino acids. V was pared by 0 bases and J by 5 bases, with 12 bases between. CDR1 is SGDLS, CDR2 YYNGEE, per germline. The CDR3 nucleotides are TGTGCCAGCAGCGTAGGAGGTCGTTCGCGAAACACCATATATTTT. Translation: CASSVGGRSRNTIYF.

The table lists this clone with a count of one. The V and J genes are TRBV28 and TRBJ1-5, with unresolved D. This CDR3 spans 14 amino acids. The ends were cut back, 3 bases at V and 4 bases at J, with 10 bases in the middle. CDR1 is MDHEN, CDR2 SYDVKM, per germline. The CDR3 spells CASSLVGGNQPQHF. CDR3 coding DNA: TGTGCCAGCAGTTTGGTAGGAGGGAATCAGCCCCAGCATTTT.

This chain links TRBV6-1 with TRBJ2-1; 10 nucleotides line up with TRBD2. This CDR3 region has 15 residues. Per germline, CDR1 MNHNS and CDR2 SASEGT. J was trimmed by 2 bases and V by 5 bases; bases with no gene match: 3. This CDR3 reads CASSPSGGAYNEQFF. The DNA of the CDR3 is TGTGCCAGCAGTCCCAGCGGGGGGGCCTACAATGAGCAGTTCTTC.

The J gene is TRBJ2-3, the V gene TRBV5-1; D might be TRBD2 (5 bases). Trimming shortened V by 5 bases and J by 0 bases, and 16 bases separated the two germline ends. The CDR3 contains 16 residues. Germline assignment: CDR1 SGHRS and CDR2 YFSETQ. CDR3 amino acids: CASSTHQAVSTDTQYF. CDR3 sequence (DNA): TGCGCCAGCAGTACCCACCAAGCGGTCAGCACAGATACGCAGTATTTT.

This clone was counted only a few times. The chain couples TRBV27 to TRBJ1-1; 7 bases are a match to TRBD1. The length of the CDR3 is 13 residues. Per germline, CDR1 MNHEY and CDR2 SMNVEV (reference sequence). With 5 bases clipped from V and 4 bases from J, the junction kept 4 bases outside the gene matches. The CDR3 spells CASSMGQTTEAFF. CDR3 sequence (DNA): TGTGCCAGCAGTATGGGACAGACCACTGAAGCTTTCTTT.

The gene calls are TRBV24-1 and TRBJ2-1; 13 bases line up with TRBD2. Germline CDR1 reads KGHDR; CDR2 reads SFDVKD. Losses at the gene ends were 5 bases for V and 7 bases for J; bases not matched to a gene: 10. The CDR3 loop spans 17 amino acids. The DNA for the CDR3 is TGTGCCACCAGTGCGGGACTAGCGGGGACCCAAGGGAATGAGCAGTTCTTC. This encodes CATSAGLAGTQGNEQFF.

The J gene is TRBJ2-4, the V gene TRBV2, with TRBD2 identical over 9 bases. Germline V CDR1 and CDR2: SNHLY, FYNNEI. The CDR3 covers 19 residues. Unmatched junction bases numbered 16, after V lost 7 bases and J lost 0 bases. Here the CDR3 reads CASTSGTLTSGLAKNIQYF. The CDR3 DNA reads as TGTGCCAGCACGTCCGGGACACTGACTAGCGGATTAGCCAAAAACATTCAGTACTTC.

The CDR3 nucleotides are TGTGCCAGCAGCTTAGGGACAGAAGTCAACTATGGCTACACCTTC. Translating gives CASSLGTEVNYGYTF. The chain couples TRBV13 to TRBJ1-2; tentative D call: TRBD1 (5 bases). The CDR3 extends over 15 amino acids. CDR1 and CDR2 (germline): PRHDT, FYEKMQ (reference sequence). The V end was cut by 0 bases, the J end by 2 bases, with 10 bases between. The complete variable domain, with remaining parts taken from reference TRBV13 and TRBJ1-2, reads AAGVIQSPRHLIKEKRETATLKCYPIPRHDTVYWYQQGPGQDPQFLISFYEKMQSDKGSIPDRFSAQQFSDYHSELNMSSLELGDSALYFCASSLGTEVNYGYTFGSGTRLTVV.

The rearrangement links TRBV7-9 to TRBJ2-5, with 12 bases lining up with TRBD2. The CDR3 is made up of 16 amino acids. V lost 2 bases and J lost 1; bases outside the gene matches: 2. Per germline, CDR1 SEHNR and CDR2 FQNEAQ (reference sequence). The DNA for the CDR3 is TGTGCCAGCAGCTTAACTAGCGGGGGGTCCCAAGAGACCCAGTACTTC. It yields the protein CASSLTSGGSQETQYF.

About this clone: In the same sample, other DNA sequences code for this CDR3. The J gene is TRBJ1-2, the V gene TRBV28; the D is unclear. Germline-derived CDR1 and CDR2 are MDHEN and SYDVKM. CDR3 size: 12 residues. With 8 bases removed from V and 8 bases from J, the gap between germline ends came to 15 bases. The CDR3 spells CASFLPRGGYTF. CDR3 coding DNA: TGTGCCAGCTTTCTACCGAGAGGCGGCTACACCTTC.

This chain links TRBV7-2 with TRBJ1-2; no definite D call. The CDR3 has 13 amino acids. The V gene's germline CDR1 is SGHTA and CDR2 FQGNSA. V lost 5 bases, J lost 4 bases, and 11 bases lay in between. CDR3 sequence: CASSGDGVYGYTF. CDR3 coding DNA: TGTGCCAGCAGCGGTGACGGGGTCTATGGCTACACCTTC.

The rearrangement joins TRBV30 to TRBJ2-7; 8 nucleotides align to TRBD2. The germline V gene encodes CDR1 GTSNPN and CDR2 SVGIG (reference sequence). Unmatched junction bases numbered 12, after V lost 0 bases and J lost 5 bases. The length of the CDR3 is 16 residues. The CDR3 DNA reads TGTGCCTGGAGTGTACGAATGGGACTAGTTCGCCACGAGCAGTACTTC. This sequence encodes CAWSVRMGLVRHEQYF.

This rearrangement joins TRBV5-4 to TRBJ2-7; 8 bases align to TRBD2. In germline, CDR1 is SGHNT, CDR2 YYREEE (reference sequence). Trimming took 5 bases from V and 5 from J; bases not matched to a gene: 9. CDR3 length: 14 amino acids. Here the CDR3 DNA reads TGTGCCAGCAGTACCAGCGGGAGATTCGACGAGCAGTACTTC. Its translation is CASSTSGRFDEQYF.

The chain carries TRBV27 and TRBJ1-5; a weak D match, TRBD1 (6 bases). The CDR3 sequence is 15 residues long. With 8 bases removed from V and 0 bases from J, the gap between germline ends came to 14 bases. Germline assignment: CDR1 MNHEY and CDR2 SMNVEV (reference sequence). This CDR3 is CASGRDRPSNQPQHF. CDR3 DNA sequence: TGTGCCAGCGGGCGAGACAGGCCTAGCAATCAGCCCCAGCATTTT.

This clone appeared a few times. V usage is TRBV10-2 and J usage is TRBJ1-1; D is perhaps TRBD1 (6 bases). This CDR3 has 12 residues. The germline CDR1 and CDR2 sequences are WSHSY and SAAADI. V gave up 11 bases and J gave up 0 bases, with 10 bases separating them. The CDR3 DNA is TGCGCCTCCAGGGGAGTGAACACTGAAGCTTTCTTT. It translates to CASRGVNTEAFF.

J is TRBJ1-1 and V is TRBV2; 8 bases map to TRBD1. Germline V gene lookup returns CDR1 SNHLY and CDR2 FYNNEI. The CDR3 length is 18 residues. Trimming took 2 bases from V and 5 from J; bases not matched to a gene: 16. The CDR3 loop is CASSESPLTGAGRTEAFF. For the CDR3, the DNA is TGTGCCAGCAGTGAATCTCCTCTGACAGGGGCAGGACGGACTGAAGCTTTCTTT.

The CDR3 is CATSDIGTGGRETQYF. For the CDR3, the DNA is TGTGCCACCAGTGACATCGGGACAGGGGGCAGAGAGACCCAGTACTTC. The V and J genes are TRBV24-1 and TRBJ2-5, with 12 bases identical to TRBD1. J gave up 4 bases and V 4 bases, and 6 bases lay outside the gene matches. This CDR3 region has 16 residues. Germline CDR1 and CDR2: KGHDR and SFDVKD.

The chain has TRBV6-5 and TRBJ2-7; 9 bases are shared with TRBD1. Germline V lookup: CDR1 MNHEY, CDR2 SVGAGI. J gave up 7 bases and V 2 bases, and 6 bases lay outside the gene matches. This CDR3 has 14 residues. The DNA of the CDR3 is TGTGCCAGCAGTTACGGAGGACAGGGGCGAGAGCAGTACTTC. Translated, it gives CASSYGGQGREQYF.

This clone appeared a few times. The chain couples TRBV19 to TRBJ1-4; possibly TRBD1 for D (6 bases). Germline V lookup: CDR1 LNHDA, CDR2 SQIVND (reference sequence). This CDR3 has 14 residues. Trimming left V 10 bases short and J 3 bases short, with 15 bases between. In DNA form, the CDR3 reads TGTGCCACCCAGGTGGGGGCGGCTAATGAAAAACTGTTTTTT. As protein: CATQVGAANEKLFF.

The rearrangement joins TRBV14 to TRBJ2-1, with D possibly being TRBD2 (5 bases). The CDR3 totals 14 residues. V was pared by 1 base and J by 15 bases, with 19 bases between. Germline loops: CDR1 SGHDN, CDR2 FVKESK. The CDR3 DNA follows: TGTGCCAGCAGCCAAGTGCCAGCGGCAGATGGTTCGTTCTTC. Its translation is CASSQVPAADGSFF.

In DNA, the CDR3 is TGTGCCAGCAGCCCACGGGACAGGGTCCCAGAGACCCAGTACTTC. Protein: CASSPRDRVPETQYF. This rearrangement joins TRBV7-9 to TRBJ2-5; the match to TRBD1 covers 9 bases. This CDR3 spans 15 amino acids. CDR1 and CDR2 from the germline V gene are SEHNR and FQNEAQ (reference sequence). The ends lost 5 bases at V and 4 bases at J; junction bases unmatched: 8.

This chain links TRBV28 with TRBJ1-2; 8 bases are a match to TRBD1. Germline CDR1 is MDHEN and CDR2 is SYDVKM. This CDR3 has 15 residues. The ends lost 5 bases at V and 4 bases at J; junction bases unmatched: 9. Here the CDR3 reads CASSPTQGVGYGYTF. The CDR3 DNA follows: TGTGCCAGCAGTCCTACACAGGGGGTCGGCTATGGCTACACCTTC.